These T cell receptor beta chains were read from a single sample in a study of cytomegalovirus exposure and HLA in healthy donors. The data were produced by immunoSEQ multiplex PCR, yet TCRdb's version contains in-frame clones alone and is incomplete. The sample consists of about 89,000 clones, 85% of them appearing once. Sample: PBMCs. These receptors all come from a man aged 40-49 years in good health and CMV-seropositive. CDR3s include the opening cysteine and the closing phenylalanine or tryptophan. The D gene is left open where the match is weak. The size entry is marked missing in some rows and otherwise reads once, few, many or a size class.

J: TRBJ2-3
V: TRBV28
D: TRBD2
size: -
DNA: TGTGCCACCCGATTGACTAGCGGGAGGGCCGGTACGCAGTATTTT
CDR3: CATRLTSGRAGTQYF

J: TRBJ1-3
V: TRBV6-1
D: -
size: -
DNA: TGTGCCAGCAGCCACAGGTCTGGAAACACCATATATTTT
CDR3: CASSHRSGNTIYF

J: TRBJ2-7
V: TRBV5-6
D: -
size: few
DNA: TGTGCCAGCAGGTCAAGTCCGAGCTCCTACGAGCAGTACTTC
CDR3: CASRSSPSSYEQYF

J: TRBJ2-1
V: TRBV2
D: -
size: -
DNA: TGTGCCAGCCGACTAGGCTCCAATGAGCAGTTCTTC
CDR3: CASRLGSNEQFF

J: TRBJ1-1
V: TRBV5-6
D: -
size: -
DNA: TGTGCCAGCAGCCCTAACAGGGACACTGAAGCTTTCTTT
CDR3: CASSPNRDTEAFF

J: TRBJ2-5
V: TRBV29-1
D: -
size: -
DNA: TGCAGCGTTGGCCTGGGACAACTACAAGAGACCCAGTACTTC
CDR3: CSVGLGQLQETQYF

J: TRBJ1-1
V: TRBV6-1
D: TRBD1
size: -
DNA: TGTGCCAGCAGTGAGACCGACCTACAGGGGTACACTGAAGCTTTCTTT
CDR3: CASSETDLQGYTEAFF

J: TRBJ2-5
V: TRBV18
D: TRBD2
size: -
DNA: TGTGCCAGCTCACCCTTAGGACTAGGGAAGGAGACCCAGTACTTC
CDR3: CASSPLGLGKETQYF

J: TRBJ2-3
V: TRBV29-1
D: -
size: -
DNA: TGCAGCGTTTTTAAGGGCAGGGGTAGCACAGATACGCAGTATTTT
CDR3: CSVFKGRGSTDTQYF

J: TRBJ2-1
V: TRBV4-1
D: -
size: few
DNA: TGCGCCAGCAGCCAAGGGCCAGGTCTCGCAGAGCAGTTCTTC
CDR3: CASSQGPGLAEQFF

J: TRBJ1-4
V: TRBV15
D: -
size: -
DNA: TGTGCCACCAGCAGAGGAGAACTTGATAATGAAAAACTGTTTTTT
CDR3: CATSRGELDNEKLFF

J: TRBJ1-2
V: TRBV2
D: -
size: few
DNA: TGTGCCAGCGGAGAGGGTTTTCGCGGCTACACCTTC
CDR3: CASGEGFRGYTF

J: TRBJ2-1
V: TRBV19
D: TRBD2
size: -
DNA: TGTGCCAGTAGATCCTTAGCGGGAGTGGGTTACAATGAGCAGTTCTTC
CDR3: CASRSLAGVGYNEQFF

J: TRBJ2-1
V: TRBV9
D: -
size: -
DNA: TGTGCCAGCAGCCCCAGGGTTAGCTCCTACAATGAGCAGTTCTTC
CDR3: CASSPRVSSYNEQFF

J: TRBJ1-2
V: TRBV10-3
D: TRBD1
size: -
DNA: TGTGCCATCAGTGAGTCCCCAACCGGGACAGCCTATGGCTACACCTTC
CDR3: CAISESPTGTAYGYTF

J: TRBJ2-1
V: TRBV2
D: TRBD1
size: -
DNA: TGTGCCAGCACAACCGGGACAGCGGTATACAATGAGCAGTTCTTC
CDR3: CASTTGTAVYNEQFF

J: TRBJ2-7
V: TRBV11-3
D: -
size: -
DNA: TGTGCCAGCAGCTCCACAGGGATGTACGAGCAGTACTTC
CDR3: CASSSTGMYEQYF

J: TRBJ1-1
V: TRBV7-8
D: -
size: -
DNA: TGTGCCAGCAGCGAGGGCATCCCTCCGGGCACTGAAGCTTTCTTT
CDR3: CASSEGIPPGTEAFF

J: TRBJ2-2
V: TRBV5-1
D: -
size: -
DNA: TGCGCCAGCAGCCTTCAGGGTCTCTTCGGGGAGCTGTTTTTT
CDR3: CASSLQGLFGELFF

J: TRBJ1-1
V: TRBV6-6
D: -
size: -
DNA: TGTGCCAGCAGTTACTCGAGTACCAGGTATACTGAAGCTTTCTTT
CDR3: CASSYSSTRYTEAFF

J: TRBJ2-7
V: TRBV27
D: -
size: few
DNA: TGTGCCAGCAGCCCCGGGGGATACGAGCAGTACTTC
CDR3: CASSPGGYEQYF

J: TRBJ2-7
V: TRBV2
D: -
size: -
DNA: TGTGCCAGCACCATTATGGGGGGAAGCGAGCAGTACTTC
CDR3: CASTIMGGSEQYF

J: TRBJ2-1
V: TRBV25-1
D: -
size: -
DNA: TGTGCCAGCACACGGGGGAGCTCCTACAATGAGCAGTTCTTC
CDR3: CASTRGSSYNEQFF

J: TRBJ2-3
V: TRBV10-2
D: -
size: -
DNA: TGCGCCAGCCGGGCTGGGGCAGGTACTAGCACAGATACGCAGTATTTT
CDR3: CASRAGAGTSTDTQYF

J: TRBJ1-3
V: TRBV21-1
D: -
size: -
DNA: TGTGCCAGCAGCAAAGGACAGGGGAACCGTGAAAACACCATATATTTT
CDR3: CASSKGQGNRENTIYF

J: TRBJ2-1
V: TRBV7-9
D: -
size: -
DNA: TGTGCCAGCAGCTCAACCGGGACTGCCAAAGGGGAGCAGTTCTTC
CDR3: CASSSTGTAKGEQFF

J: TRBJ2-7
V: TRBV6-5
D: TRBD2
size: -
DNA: TGTGCCAGCAGTTACGCAGCGGGGGGGCCTCACGAGCAGTACTTC
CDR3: CASSYAAGGPHEQYF

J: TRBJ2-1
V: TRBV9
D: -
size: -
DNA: TGTGCCAGCAGCTCCACAGGGACCGATGAGCAGTTCTTC
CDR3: CASSSTGTDEQFF

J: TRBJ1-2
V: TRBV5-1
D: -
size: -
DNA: TGCGCCAGCAGCTTGGAACAGTCGATAGGCTACACCTTC
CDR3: CASSLEQSIGYTF

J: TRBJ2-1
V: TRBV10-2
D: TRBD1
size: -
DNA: TGCGCCAGCCGGGACAGGACATACAATGAGCAGTTCTTC
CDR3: CASRDRTYNEQFF

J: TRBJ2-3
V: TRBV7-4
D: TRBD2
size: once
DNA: TGTGCCAGCAGCTCCCGGGAGGCTAGCTGTGGCACAGATACGCAGTATTTT
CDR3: CASSSREASCGTDTQYF

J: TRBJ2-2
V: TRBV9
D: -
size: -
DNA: TGTGCCAGCAGCGTAGGGCCTTCTTTGAACACCGGGGAGCTGTTTTTT
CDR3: CASSVGPSLNTGELFF

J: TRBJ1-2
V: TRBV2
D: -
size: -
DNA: TGTGCCAGCAGTGAGATGACAGGTCCCTATGGCTACACCTTC
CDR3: CASSEMTGPYGYTF

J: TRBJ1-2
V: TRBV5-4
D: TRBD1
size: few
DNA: TGTGCCAGCACCAAATCTGTTGACAGGGAGGCGGATGGCTACACCTTC
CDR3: CASTKSVDREADGYTF

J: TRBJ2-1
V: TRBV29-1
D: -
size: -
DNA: TGCAGCGCAAAAGCCGGGGTCTCCTACAATGAGCAGTTCTTC
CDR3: CSAKAGVSYNEQFF

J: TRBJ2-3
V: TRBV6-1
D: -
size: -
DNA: TGTGCCAGCAGGGGAACAGGGTGGGGAACAGATACGCAGTATTTT
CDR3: CASRGTGWGTDTQYF

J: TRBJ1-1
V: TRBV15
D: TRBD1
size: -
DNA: TGTGCCACCAGGAACAGGGGGACGAACACTGAAGCTTTCTTT
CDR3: CATRNRGTNTEAFF